The 12 T cell receptor beta chains given below trace back to one sample, sequenced in a study of T cell responses to AZD1222 COVID-19 vaccine. Data came from immunoSEQ multiplex PCR; TCRdb stores just in-frame clones and leaves some out. The sample carries about 100,000 clones, about 90% recorded once. Sequencing used peripheral blood, obtained on day 0 of AZD1222 vaccination. The receptor set was obtained from an adult in good health.

This sequence joins TRBV1 and TRBJ1-4; TRBD1 is taken as the D call from the table, unchecked against the DNA. TRBV1 is labeled a pseudogene. The CDR3 is 18 residues long. The CDR3 sequence is CTSSQGDRGSGDNEKLFF. The CDR3 region has the DNA TGCACCAGCAGCCAGGGGGACAGGGGCTCAGGGGATAATGAAAAACTGTTTTTT.

J is TRBJ2-3 and V is TRBV6-5; tentatively, D is TRBD2 (6 bases). CDR1 and CDR2 from the germline V gene are MNHEY and SVGAGI. The V end lost 6 bases, the J end lost 4 bases, and 14 bases lay between the germline ends. The CDR3 totals 14 residues. The CDR3 here is CASRHGRLADTQYF. The CDR3 DNA follows: TGTGCCAGCAGACACGGGAGATTGGCAGATACGCAGTATTTT.

The DNA for the CDR3 is TGTGCCAGTACCACCTGGGGGACTAGCGGGAGAACGAACACCGGGGAGCTGTTTTTT. Residues: CASTTWGTSGRTNTGELFF. The J gene is TRBJ2-2, the V gene TRBV19; TRBD2 aligns across 14 bases. Germline V gene lookup returns CDR1 LNHDA and CDR2 SQIVND (reference sequence). V lost 7 bases to trimming and J lost 0 bases; unmatched junction nucleotides: 10. The CDR3 runs to 19 residues.

For this clone: At one of its ends the junction is not consistent with the germline gene, which may arise from a read error. The chain links TRBV28 to TRBJ2-7; D not resolved. Germline values: CDR1 MDHEN, CDR2 SYDVKM. CDR3 size: 12 residues. The CDR3 nucleotides are TGTGCCAGCAGTTCCCCCTCGCTGTTCCCACACTTC. This gives the protein CASSSPSLFPHF.

The CDR3 DNA reads as TGCGCCAGCAGCCCGCAGGGATCTAGCAATCAGCCCCAGCATTTT. As protein: CASSPQGSSNQPQHF. The rearrangement uses TRBV5-1 and TRBJ1-5; TRBD1 might be the D (5 bases). The CDR3 has 15 amino acids. From germline, CDR1 is SGHRS and CDR2 YFSETQ. V dropped 4 bases and J dropped 0 bases, with 11 bases sitting between them.

V and J are TRBV28 and TRBJ1-2, with D unresolved. Trimming left V 5 bases short and J 5 bases short, with 12 bases between. This CDR3 contains 13 residues. Germline V gene data show CDR1 as MDHEN and CDR2 as SYDVKM. CDR3 protein: CASSGSLSYGYTF. The CDR3 DNA reads as TGTGCCAGCAGTGGGTCCCTCTCGTATGGCTACACCTTC.

This sequence joins TRBV19 and TRBJ2-7, with D possibly being TRBD2 (6 bases). V shed 3 bases and J shed 1 base, with 10 bases lying between them. Germline-derived CDR1 and CDR2 are LNHDA and SQIVND (reference sequence). This CDR3 contains 14 residues. The CDR3 loop reads CASSMERASYEQYF. CDR3 bases: TGTGCCAGTAGTATGGAGCGGGCATCCTACGAGCAGTACTTC.

This sequence joins TRBV5-4 and TRBJ2-3, with no clear D. V was trimmed by 3 bases and J by 4 bases, leaving 9 bases between them. CDR1 is SGHNT and CDR2 is YYREEE in the germline V gene (reference sequence). The CDR3 contains 13 residues. The CDR3 nucleotides are TGTGCCAGCAGCTCCAAGACACCAGATACGCAGTATTTT. This encodes CASSSKTPDTQYF.

The chain links TRBV6-1 to TRBJ1-6, with a possible D match to TRBD1 (5 bases). Germline values: CDR1 MNHNS, CDR2 SASEGT. CDR3 length: 13 amino acids. Trimming pared 3 bases from V and 8 bases from J, leaving 8 bases between. As DNA, the CDR3 is TGTGCCAGCAGTGAGAGGGGTCATTCACCCCTCCACTTT. This codes for CASSERGHSPLHF.

CDR3 sequence: CASSPLTSGSTDTQYF. As DNA, the CDR3 is TGCGCCAGCAGCCCTTTGACTAGCGGGAGCACAGATACGCAGTATTTT. The genes are TRBV5-1 and TRBJ2-3; 10 positions agree with TRBD2. V shed 4 bases, J shed 0 bases, and the junction held 5 bases outside the gene matches. The CDR3 runs 16 residues. The germline CDR1 and CDR2 sequences are SGHRS and YFSETQ.

In this sample, this clone turned up once. The genes are TRBV3-1 (or the pseudogene TRBV3-2) and TRBJ1-2, with D unresolved. The CDR3 is 13 residues long. V was pared by 2 bases and J by 3 bases, with 7 bases between. Germline CDR1 LGHDT, CDR2 YNNKEL (reference sequence). The CDR3 reads CASSQQSYYGYTF. The CDR3 bases are TGTGCCAGCAGCCAACAGAGCTACTATGGCTACACCTTC.

This clone turned up a few times. The chain employs TRBV18 and TRBJ1-2; D is uncertain. The CDR3 has 15 residues. Germline values: CDR1 KGHSH, CDR2 LQKENI. V dropped 4 bases and J dropped 8 bases, with 20 bases sitting between them. CDR3 loop: CASSLPTGSTEGYTF. CDR3 nucleotide sequence: TGTGCCAGCTCACTTCCTACGGGGTCCACGGAAGGCTACACCTTC.